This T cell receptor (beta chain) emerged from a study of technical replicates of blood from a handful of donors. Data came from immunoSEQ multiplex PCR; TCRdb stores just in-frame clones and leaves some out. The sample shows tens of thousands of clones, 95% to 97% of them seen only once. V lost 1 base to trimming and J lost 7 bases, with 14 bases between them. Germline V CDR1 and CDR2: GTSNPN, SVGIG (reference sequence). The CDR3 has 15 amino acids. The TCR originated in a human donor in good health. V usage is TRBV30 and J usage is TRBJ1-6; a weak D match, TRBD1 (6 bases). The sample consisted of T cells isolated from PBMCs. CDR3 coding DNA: TGTGCCTGGAGTGCAGGGGACCCCTCGAATTCACCCCTCCACTTT. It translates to CAWSAGDPSNSPLHF. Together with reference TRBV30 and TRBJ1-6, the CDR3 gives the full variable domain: SQTIHQWPATLVQPVGSPLSLECTVEGTSNPNLYWYRQAAGRGLQLLFYSVGIGQISSEVPQNLSASRPQDRQFILSSKKLLLSDSGFYLCAWSAGDPSNSPLHFGNGTRLTVT.